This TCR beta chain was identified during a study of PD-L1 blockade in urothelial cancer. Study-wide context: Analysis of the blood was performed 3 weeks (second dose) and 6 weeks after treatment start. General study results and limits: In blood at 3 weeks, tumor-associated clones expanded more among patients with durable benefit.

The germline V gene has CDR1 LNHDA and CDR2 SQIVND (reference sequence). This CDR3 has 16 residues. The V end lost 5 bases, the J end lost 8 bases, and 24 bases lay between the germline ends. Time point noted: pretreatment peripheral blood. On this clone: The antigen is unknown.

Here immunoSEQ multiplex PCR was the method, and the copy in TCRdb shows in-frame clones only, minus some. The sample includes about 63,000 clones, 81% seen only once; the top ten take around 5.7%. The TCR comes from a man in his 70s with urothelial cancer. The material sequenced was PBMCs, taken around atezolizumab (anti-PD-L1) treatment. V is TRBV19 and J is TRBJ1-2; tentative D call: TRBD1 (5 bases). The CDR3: CASSPPAGPGSFGYTF. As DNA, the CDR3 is TGTGCCAGTAGTCCCCCCGCAGGGCCAGGTTCTTTCGGCTACACCTTC.